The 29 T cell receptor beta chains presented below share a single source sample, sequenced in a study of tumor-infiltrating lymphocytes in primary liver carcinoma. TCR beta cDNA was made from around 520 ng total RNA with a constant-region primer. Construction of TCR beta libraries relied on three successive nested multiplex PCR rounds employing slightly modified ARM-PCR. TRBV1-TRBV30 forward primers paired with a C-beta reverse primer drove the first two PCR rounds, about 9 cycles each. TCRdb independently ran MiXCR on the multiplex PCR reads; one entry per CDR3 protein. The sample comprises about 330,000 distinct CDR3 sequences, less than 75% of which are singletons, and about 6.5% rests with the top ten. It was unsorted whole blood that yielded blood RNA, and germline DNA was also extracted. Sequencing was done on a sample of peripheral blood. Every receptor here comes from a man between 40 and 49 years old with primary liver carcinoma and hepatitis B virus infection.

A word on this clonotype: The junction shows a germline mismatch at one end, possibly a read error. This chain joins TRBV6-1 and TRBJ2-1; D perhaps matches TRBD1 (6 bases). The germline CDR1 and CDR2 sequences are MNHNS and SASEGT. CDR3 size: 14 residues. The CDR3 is CASSEGHRYNELFF. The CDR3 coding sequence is TGTGCCAGTAGTGAGGGACACCGCTACAATGAGCTGTTCTTC.

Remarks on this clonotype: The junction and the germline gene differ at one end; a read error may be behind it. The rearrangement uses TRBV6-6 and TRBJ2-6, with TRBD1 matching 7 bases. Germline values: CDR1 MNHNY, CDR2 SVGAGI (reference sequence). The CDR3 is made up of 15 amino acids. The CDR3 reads CVSRVDGTVGTLLTF. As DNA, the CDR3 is TGTGTCAGCCGGGTTGACGGGACAGTGGGTACGCTCCTGACTTTC.

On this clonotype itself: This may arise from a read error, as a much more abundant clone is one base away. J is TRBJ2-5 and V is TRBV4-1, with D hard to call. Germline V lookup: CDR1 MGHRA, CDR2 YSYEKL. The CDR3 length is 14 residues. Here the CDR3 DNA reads TGCTCCAGCAGCCAAGTTCCGCGAGGAGAGACCCAGTACTTC. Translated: CSSSQVPRGETQYF.

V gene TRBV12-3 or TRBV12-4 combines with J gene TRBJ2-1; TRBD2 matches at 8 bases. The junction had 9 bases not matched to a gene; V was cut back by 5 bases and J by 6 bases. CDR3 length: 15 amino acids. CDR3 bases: TGTGCCAGCAGTATCGGACCGGGAGGGGTCAATGAGCAGTTCTTC. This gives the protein CASSIGPGGVNEQFF.

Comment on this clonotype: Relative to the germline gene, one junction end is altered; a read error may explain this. CDR3 amino acids: CASRQESRVDYNEQFF. The DNA for the CDR3 is TGCGCCAGCAGGCAAGAAAGCCGCGTGGATTACAATGAGCAGTTCTTC. The J gene is TRBJ2-1, the V gene TRBV4-3, with no clear D. In germline, CDR1 is LGHNA, CDR2 YSLEER. The CDR3 consists of 16 residues.

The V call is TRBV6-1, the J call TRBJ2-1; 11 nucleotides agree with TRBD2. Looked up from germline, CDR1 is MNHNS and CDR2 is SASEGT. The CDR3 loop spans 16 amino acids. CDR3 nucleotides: TGTGTAAGCAGTGAAGTAGCGGGAGGGTCCTACAATGAGCAGTTCTTC. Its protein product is CVSSEVAGGSYNEQFF.

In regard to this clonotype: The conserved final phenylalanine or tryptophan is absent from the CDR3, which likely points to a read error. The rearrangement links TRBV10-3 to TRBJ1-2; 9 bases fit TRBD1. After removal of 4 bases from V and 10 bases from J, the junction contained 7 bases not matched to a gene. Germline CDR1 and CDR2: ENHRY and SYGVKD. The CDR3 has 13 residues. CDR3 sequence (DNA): TGTGCCATCAGTGTTTCGACAGGGGGGGACTACACCATC. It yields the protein CAISVSTGGDYTI.

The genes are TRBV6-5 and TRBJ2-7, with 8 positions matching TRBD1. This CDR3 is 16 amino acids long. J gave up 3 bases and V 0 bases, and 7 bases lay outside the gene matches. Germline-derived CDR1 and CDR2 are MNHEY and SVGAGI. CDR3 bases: TGTGCCAGCAGTTACTCGATCCAGGGGGCTATCTACGAGCAGTACTTC. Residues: CASSYSIQGAIYEQYF.

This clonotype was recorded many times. The CDR3 reads CSVEDRRASTDTQYF. In DNA, the CDR3 is TGCAGCGTTGAAGATAGAAGGGCTAGCACAGATACGCAGTATTTT. V usage is TRBV29-1 and J usage is TRBJ2-3; D uncertain. This CDR3 region has 15 residues. The V gene lost 0 bases and the J gene lost 0 bases, with 10 bases spanning the gap. Germline V gene data show CDR1 as SQVTM and CDR2 as ANQGSEA.

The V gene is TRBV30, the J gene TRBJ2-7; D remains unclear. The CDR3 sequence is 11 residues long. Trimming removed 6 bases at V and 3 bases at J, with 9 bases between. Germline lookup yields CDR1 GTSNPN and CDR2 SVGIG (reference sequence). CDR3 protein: CACTQGYEQYF. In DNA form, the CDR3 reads TGTGCCTGCACACAAGGCTACGAGCAGTACTTC. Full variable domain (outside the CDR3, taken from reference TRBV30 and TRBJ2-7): SQTIHQWPATLVQPVGSPLSLECTVEGTSNPNLYWYRQAAGRGLQLLFYSVGIGQISSEVPQNLSASRPQDRQFILSSKKLLLSDSGFYLCACTQGYEQYFGPGTRLTVT.

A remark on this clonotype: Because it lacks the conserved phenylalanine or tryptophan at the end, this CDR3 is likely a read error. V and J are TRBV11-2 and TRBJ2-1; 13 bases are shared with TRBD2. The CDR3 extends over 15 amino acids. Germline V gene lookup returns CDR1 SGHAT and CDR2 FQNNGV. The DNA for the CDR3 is TGTACCAGCAGCTCGGGACTAGCGGGATCCCTTGAGCAGTTCCTC. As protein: CTSSSGLAGSLEQFL.

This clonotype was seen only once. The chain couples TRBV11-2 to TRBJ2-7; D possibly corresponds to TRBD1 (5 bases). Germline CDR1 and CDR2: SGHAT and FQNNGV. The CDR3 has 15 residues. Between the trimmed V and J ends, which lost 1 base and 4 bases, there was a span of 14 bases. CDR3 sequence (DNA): TGTGCCAGCAGCTTAGGCTCAAGACAGAATTACGAGCAGTACTTC. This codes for CASSLGSRQNYEQYF. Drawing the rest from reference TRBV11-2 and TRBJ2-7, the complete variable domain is EAGVAQSPRYKIIEKRQSVAFWCNPISGHATLYWYQQILGQGPKLLIQFQNNGVVDDSQLPKDRFSAERLKGVDSTLKIQPAKLEDSAVYLCASSLGSRQNYEQYFGPGTRLTVT.

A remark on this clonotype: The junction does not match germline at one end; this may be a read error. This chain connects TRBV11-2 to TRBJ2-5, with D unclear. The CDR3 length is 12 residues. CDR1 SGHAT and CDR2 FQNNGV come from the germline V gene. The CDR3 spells CASSLAAETRYF. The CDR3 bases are TGTGCCAGTAGCTTGGCAGCCGAGACCCGGTACTTC. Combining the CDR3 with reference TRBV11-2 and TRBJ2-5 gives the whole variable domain EAGVAQSPRYKIIEKRQSVAFWCNPISGHATLYWYQQILGQGPKLLIQFQNNGVVDDSQLPKDRFSAERLKGVDSTLKIQPAKLEDSAVYLCASSLAAETRYFGPGTRLLVL.

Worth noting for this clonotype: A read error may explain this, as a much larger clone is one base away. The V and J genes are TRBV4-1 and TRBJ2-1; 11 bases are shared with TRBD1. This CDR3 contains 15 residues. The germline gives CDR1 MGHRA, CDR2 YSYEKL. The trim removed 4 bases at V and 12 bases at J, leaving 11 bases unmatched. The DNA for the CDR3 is TGCGCCAGCAGCCTAGGACAGGGGGCGGTCGGTGGGCAGTTCTTC. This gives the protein CASSLGQGAVGGQFF.

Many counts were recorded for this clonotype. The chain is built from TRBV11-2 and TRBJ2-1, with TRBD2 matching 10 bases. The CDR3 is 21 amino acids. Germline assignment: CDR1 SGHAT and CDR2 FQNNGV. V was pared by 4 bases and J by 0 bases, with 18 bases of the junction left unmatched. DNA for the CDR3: TGTGCCAGCAGCTCAGCCAGGGCTAGCGGGAGACCCATAAGCTCCTACAATGAGCAGTTCTTC. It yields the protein CASSSARASGRPISSYNEQFF.

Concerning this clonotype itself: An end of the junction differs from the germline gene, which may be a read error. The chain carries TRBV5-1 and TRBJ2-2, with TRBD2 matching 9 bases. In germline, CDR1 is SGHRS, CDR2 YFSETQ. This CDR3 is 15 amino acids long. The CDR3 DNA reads TGCGCCAGCAGCTTACGGCGGGAGGGCACCGGGGAGTTGTTTTTT. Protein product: CASSLRREGTGELFF.

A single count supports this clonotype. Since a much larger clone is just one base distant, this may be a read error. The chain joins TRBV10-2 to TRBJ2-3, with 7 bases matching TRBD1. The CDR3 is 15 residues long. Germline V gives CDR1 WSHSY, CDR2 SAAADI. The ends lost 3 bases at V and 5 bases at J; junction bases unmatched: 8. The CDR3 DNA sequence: TGCGCCAGCAGTGATGCGACAGGGACCAAAGATACGCAGTATTTT. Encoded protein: CASSDATGTKDTQYF.

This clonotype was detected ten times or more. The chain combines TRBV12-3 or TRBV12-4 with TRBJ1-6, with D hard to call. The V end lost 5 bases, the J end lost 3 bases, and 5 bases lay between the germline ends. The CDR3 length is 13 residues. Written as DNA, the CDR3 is TGTGCCAGCAGTCGGGACTATAATTCACCCCTCCACTTT. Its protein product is CASSRDYNSPLHF.

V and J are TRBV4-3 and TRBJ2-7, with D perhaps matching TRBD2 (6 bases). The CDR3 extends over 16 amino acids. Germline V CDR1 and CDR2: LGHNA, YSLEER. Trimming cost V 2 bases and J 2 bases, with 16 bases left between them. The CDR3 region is CASSQCAGGTTYEQYF. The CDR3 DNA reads TGCGCCAGCAGCCAATGTGCGGGCGGGACCACCTACGAGCAGTACTTC.

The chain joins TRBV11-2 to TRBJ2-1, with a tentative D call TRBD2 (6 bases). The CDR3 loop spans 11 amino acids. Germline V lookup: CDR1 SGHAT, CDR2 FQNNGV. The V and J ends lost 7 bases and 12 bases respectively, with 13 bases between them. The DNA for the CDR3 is TGTGCCAGCAATTCATCGGGGGTGCAGTTCTTC. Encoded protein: CASNSSGVQFF.

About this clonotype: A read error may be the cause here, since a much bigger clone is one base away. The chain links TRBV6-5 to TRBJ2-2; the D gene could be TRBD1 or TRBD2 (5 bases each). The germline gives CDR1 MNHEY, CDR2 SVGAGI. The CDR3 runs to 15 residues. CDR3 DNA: TGTGCCCGCAGTTACGTCGGGGCGGCCGCCGGGGAGCTGTTTTTT. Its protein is CARSYVGAAAGELFF.

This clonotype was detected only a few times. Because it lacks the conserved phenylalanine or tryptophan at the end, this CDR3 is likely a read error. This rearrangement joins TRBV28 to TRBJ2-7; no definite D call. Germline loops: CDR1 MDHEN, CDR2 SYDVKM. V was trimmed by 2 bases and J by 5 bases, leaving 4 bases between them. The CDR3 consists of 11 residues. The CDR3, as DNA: TGTGCCAGCAGTTTAGATCACGAGCAGTACCTC. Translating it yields CASSLDHEQYL.

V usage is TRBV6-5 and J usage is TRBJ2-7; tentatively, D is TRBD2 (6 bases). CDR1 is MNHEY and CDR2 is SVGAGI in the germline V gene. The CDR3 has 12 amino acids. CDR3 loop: CVVGLGVSEQYF. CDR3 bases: TGTGTAGTGGGACTGGGGGTATCGGAGCAGTACTTC.

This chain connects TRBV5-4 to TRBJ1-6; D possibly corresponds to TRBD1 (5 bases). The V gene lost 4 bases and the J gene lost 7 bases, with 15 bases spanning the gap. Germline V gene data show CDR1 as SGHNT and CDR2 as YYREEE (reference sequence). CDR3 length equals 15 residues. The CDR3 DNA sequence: TGTGCCAGCAGCCGGTGGGAGGGGTGGAATTCACCCCTCCACTTT. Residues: CASSRWEGWNSPLHF. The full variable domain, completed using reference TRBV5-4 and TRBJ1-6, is ETGVTQSPTHLIKTRGQQVTLRCSSQSGHNTVSWYQQALGQGPQFIFQYYREEENGRGNFPPRFSGLQFPNYSSELNVNALELDDSALYLCASSRWEGWNSPLHFGNGTRLTVT.

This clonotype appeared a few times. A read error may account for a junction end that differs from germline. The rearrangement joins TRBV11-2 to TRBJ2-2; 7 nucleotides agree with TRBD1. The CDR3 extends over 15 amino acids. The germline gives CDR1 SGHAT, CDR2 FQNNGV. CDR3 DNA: TGCGCCAGTAGCTCCCAGGGGGTTGACACCAGGGAGCTGTTTTTT. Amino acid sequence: CASSSQGVDTRELFF.

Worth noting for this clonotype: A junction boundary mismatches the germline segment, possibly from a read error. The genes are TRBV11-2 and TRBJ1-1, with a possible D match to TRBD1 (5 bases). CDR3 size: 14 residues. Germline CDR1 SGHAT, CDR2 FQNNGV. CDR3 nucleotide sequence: TGTACCAGCACTGGTGGCAGGGTGAACACTGAAGCTTGCTTC. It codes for CTSTGGRVNTEACF.

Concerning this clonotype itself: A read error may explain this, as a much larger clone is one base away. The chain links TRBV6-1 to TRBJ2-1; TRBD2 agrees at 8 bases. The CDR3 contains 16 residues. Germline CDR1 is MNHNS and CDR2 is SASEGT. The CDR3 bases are TGTGTCAGCTTCCCGGGGGGGGACATCTCCTACAATGAGCAGTTCTTC. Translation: CVSFPGGDISYNEQFF.

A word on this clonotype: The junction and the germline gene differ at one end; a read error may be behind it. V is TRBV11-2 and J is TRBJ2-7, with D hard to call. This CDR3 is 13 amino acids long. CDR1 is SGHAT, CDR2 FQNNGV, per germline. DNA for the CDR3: TGTGCCGGCGGCCCTCAGGCTAACTACGAGCAATACTTC. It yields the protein CAGGPQANYEQYF.

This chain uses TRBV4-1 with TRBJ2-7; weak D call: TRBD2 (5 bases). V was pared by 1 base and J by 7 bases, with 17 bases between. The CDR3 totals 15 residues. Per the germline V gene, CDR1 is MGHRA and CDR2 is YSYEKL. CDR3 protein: CASSQVSGGPREQYF. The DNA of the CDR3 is TGCGCCAGCAGCCAAGTGAGCGGCGGGCCCCGGGAGCAGTACTTC.